The T cell receptor (beta chain) under discussion was sequenced for a study of control samples from healthy donors and cancer patients. Clones were sequenced by immunoSEQ multiplex PCR, and TCRdb holds only the in-frame ones, with some missing. The profile shows about 95,000 clones, approximately 86% of them singletons. Germline values: CDR1 MDHEN, CDR2 SYDVKM. The CDR3 spans 14 residues. The V and J ends lost 2 bases and 8 bases respectively, with 13 bases between them. Sequencing was done on a sample of blood. The sequence was obtained from a man aged 25 to 40 in good health. The chain uses TRBV28 and TRBJ1-3; tentative D call: TRBD1 (5 bases). The CDR3 here is CASSLDGAMDTIYF. The CDR3 DNA is TGTGCCAGCAGTTTAGACGGGGCTATGGACACCATATATTTT.